This T cell receptor beta chain was obtained from a study of blood T cell repertoires in COVID-19. Study-level information: Nucleic acid was either cDNA or gDNA, and it came from T cells, B-cell-depleted T cells, or PBMCs.

The study drew participants aged about 18 to 89 years from 20 to 30 US areas. Assignments of participants to cohorts depended upon their own reported clinical history. There are 15 residues in the CDR3. V lost 5 bases and J 6 bases, leaving 14 bases between the germline ends. CDR1 is MRHNA and CDR2 is SNTAGT in the germline V gene. This table comes from immunoSEQ multiplex PCR, and its TCRdb copy is limited to in-frame clones, with some not included. This sample has under 300,000 clones, with 75% to 90% found just once. The chain recombines TRBV6-4 with TRBJ1-6; D is unclear. The origin of this receptor is a woman aged 30 to 39 with acute COVID-19. The sequenced sample was PBMCs or T cells enriched from blood (not recorded which). The CDR3 sequence is CASSRSSGGNSPLHF. The DNA for the CDR3 is TGTGCCAGCAGTAGATCTTCAGGAGGTAATTCACCCCTCCACTTT.